The TCR beta chain described here comes from a study of blood T cell repertoires in COVID-19 (dated by TCRdb to 2020 to 2021). For the wider study: The collaborator samples originated in the United States, Italy and Spain and spanned the acute and convalescent phases of COVID-19. The samples were drawn from two sources: the first 160 participants of the ongoing ImmuneRACE study, and 1,254 subjects contributed by 6 global collaborators. The repertoires were released in a freely available public database intended as a resource for research on the immune response to SARS-CoV-2. The material from the prospective study consisted of cDNA or gDNA derived from T cells, B-cell-depleted T cells, or PBMCs. Sample metadata almost always included a de-identified subject ID, COVID-19 status, age in years and sex. Where available, HLA class I and class II types were obtained from metadata supplied by the sample provider rather than from assay-based typing. Subjects who had been exposed to COVID-19, were actively infected with it, or had recovered from it provided the deeply sampled blood TCRbeta repertoires that made up the dataset.

This clone was detected only a few times. No antigen is known for it. Per-nucleotide qualities are absent, and no much larger clonotype sits a single base away. From the cysteine up to the phenylalanine, the CDR3 has a length of 13 residues. The read is trimmed to its CDR3 DNA, 39 bases read in frame from base 1. V is shortened by 11 bases, J by 0 bases, and the region joining them spans 13 bases. CDR1 and CDR2, per the germline V gene (reference sequence), are MNHEY and SMNVEV. TCRbeta CDR3 regions were amplified from genomic DNA using the immunoSEQ Assay, a bias-controlled multiplex PCR. The paper's processing steps were these. The number of nucleated cells in each sample was estimated by amplification of reference gene primers within the assay. Sequence reads were collapsed and filtered to measure the absolute abundance of every unique TCRbeta CDR3 rearrangement. For each sample, productive Simpson clonality was calculated by taking the square root of Simpson's diversity index across productive rearrangements. TCRdb took over this immuneACCESS table, retaining in-frame rearrangements with V and J assigned. Such tables are incomplete; in checked studies, under half of the missing clones stem from an unresolved V gene, and the remainder is unexplained. The DNA gave D and trimming, while V, J and clone size come from that table. The sample table holds roughly 300,000 clones, of which about 85% were seen once. Of the sample, 5.5% to 7% is held by the ten largest clones.

In the prospective study, participants were roughly 18 to 95 years old, resided in 20 to 30 geographic areas of the United States, and were enrolled through a virtual design. In the prospective study, cohorts were assigned on the basis of participant-reported clinical history obtained from a screening survey and a study questionnaire. For ImmuneRACE Cohort 3, a participant was defined as recovered based on two consecutive negative NP/OP PCR tests, clearance by a healthcare professional, or resolution of symptoms. In the prospective study, mobile phlebotomists collected whole blood, serum and a nasopharyngeal or oropharyngeal swab from each participant. Over a roughly two-month period, participants in the prospective study had the option of providing additional blood draws and questionnaires. Before DNA extraction, blood samples from the prospective study were shipped at room temperature or frozen.

Here is what the overall study found, with its caveats: The amount of clinical and demographic metadata varied by source and participant and was provided uncurated.

This receptor was taken from a woman between 25 and 40 years old who had recovered from COVID-19. Sequencing was done on a sample of PBMCs or T cells enriched from blood (not recorded which). The sequence links TRBV27 to TRBJ1-2, and possibly TRBD1, on 6 matching bases. This receptor has the CDR3 CAASQGPNYGYTF. DNA sequence: TGTGCCGCTTCTCAGGGGCCTAACTATGGCTACACCTTC.